Listed here are 16 T cell receptor beta chains from one sample, sequenced in a study of T cells in Graves' hyperthyroidism and ophthalmopathy. Authors of the study amplified TCR beta CDR3 regions from RNA transcripts. RT-PCR in the first round (using the HTBI primer set) targeted the TCR CDR3. TCRdb reanalysed the multiplex PCR reads using MiXCR and keeps one entry per CDR3 protein. The sample lists some 510,000 distinct CDR3 sequences; less than 25% were seen once. The material sequenced was blood. These receptors originate from a man aged 18 to 29 with Graves' hyperthyroidism.

This clonotype has only a few counts. V usage is TRBV3-1 and J usage is TRBJ1-6; TRBD1 matches 12 bases. The J segment lost 10 bases and the V segment lost 4 bases, leaving 2 bases of the junction unmatched. The CDR3 is 14 residues long. Germline V CDR1 and CDR2: LGHDT, YNNKEL (reference sequence). The DNA for the CDR3 is TGTGCCAGCAGCCGAGGGACAGGGGGCTCACCCCTCCACTTT. Amino acid sequence: CASSRGTGGSPLHF.

This clonotype was seen repeatedly, ten times or more. This chain connects TRBV20-1 to TRBJ2-2; no clear D gene. With 1 base removed from V and 0 bases from J, the gap between germline ends came to 3 bases. The CDR3 sequence is 13 residues long. Germline lookup yields CDR1 DFQATT and CDR2 SNEGSKA (reference sequence). The CDR3 region is CSARGANTGELFF. In DNA form, the CDR3 reads TGCAGTGCTAGAGGCGCGAACACCGGGGAGCTGTTTTTT.

The table lists this clonotype with many counts. The V gene is TRBV6-5, the J gene TRBJ1-2; D is possibly TRBD1 (6 bases). The germline V gene encodes CDR1 MNHEY and CDR2 SVGAGI. The CDR3 is 12 residues long. The V end was cut by 6 bases, the J end by 7 bases, with 12 bases between. CDR3 protein: CASRNRDSGYTF. The CDR3 DNA reads as TGTGCCAGCAGAAACAGGGATAGTGGCTACACCTTC.

At least ten counts were recorded for this clonotype. The chain employs TRBV11-2 and TRBJ1-1; no firm D call. Trimming left V 4 bases short and J 3 bases short, with 9 bases between. Germline assignment: CDR1 SGHAT and CDR2 FQNNGV. There are 13 residues in the CDR3. The CDR3 bases are TGTGCCAGCAGCTCCCGGATAGACACTGAAGCTTTCTTT. Translating gives CASSSRIDTEAFF.

The CDR3 is CSATGTGANQPQHF. The CDR3 nucleotides read TGCAGTGCTACCGGGACAGGGGCCAATCAGCCCCAGCATTTT. This chain links TRBV20-1 with TRBJ1-5; 10 nucleotides line up with TRBD1. The V gene end was trimmed by 4 bases and the J gene end by 3 bases; junction bases not matched to a gene: 3. CDR1 is DFQATT and CDR2 is SNEGSKA in the germline V gene (reference sequence). The CDR3 is 14 amino acids.

This clonotype was counted once. The rearrangement joins TRBV19 to TRBJ2-4; D might be TRBD1 (6 bases). Trimming shortened V by 4 bases and J by 3 bases, and 10 bases separated the two germline ends. Germline V gene sequence: CDR1 LNHDA, CDR2 SQIVND (reference sequence). The CDR3 runs to 14 residues. The CDR3 is CASSTGQNKNIQYF. CDR3 in DNA: TGTGCCAGTAGTACCGGACAGAACAAAAACATTCAGTACTTC.

A few counts support this clonotype. This may come from a read error, since a much larger clone is one base off. V and J are TRBV5-1 and TRBJ1-1; no clear D. The germline V gene has CDR1 SGHRS and CDR2 YFSETQ. The CDR3 is 11 amino acids. DNA of the CDR3: TGCGCCAGCAAAAGTGGAACTGAAGCTTGCTTT. As protein: CASKSGTEACF. Full variable domain (outside the CDR3, taken from reference TRBV5-1 and TRBJ1-1): KAGVTQTPRYLIKTRGQQVTLSCSPISGHRSVSWYQQTPGQGLQFLFEYFSETQRNKGNFPGRFSGRQFSNSRSEMNVSTLELGDSALYLCASKSGTEACFGQGTRLTVV.

Many counts were recorded for this clonotype. This chain joins TRBV5-1 and TRBJ1-1; D gene uncertain. Germline CDR1 and CDR2: SGHRS and YFSETQ. V was cut by 2 bases and J by 5 bases, with 25 bases left in between. This CDR3 comprises 18 residues. Here the CDR3 reads CASSFQSPLLGRRTEAFF. In DNA form, the CDR3 reads TGCGCCAGCAGCTTCCAGAGTCCCTTGCTCGGCAGGAGGACTGAAGCTTTCTTT.

This clonotype was seen many times. The rearrangement uses TRBV18 and TRBJ1-1; D is unclear. The CDR3 extends over 13 amino acids. The ends were cut back, 4 bases at V and 0 bases at J, with 6 bases in the middle. The V gene's germline CDR1 is KGHSH and CDR2 LQKENI. The CDR3 sequence is CASSRDVNTEAFF. CDR3 coding DNA: TGTGCCAGCTCACGAGATGTGAACACTGAAGCTTTCTTT.

This chain links TRBV28 with TRBJ2-7; D is unclear. Germline lookup yields CDR1 MDHEN and CDR2 SYDVKM. This CDR3 is built from 15 residues. Trimming left V 4 bases short and J 1 base short, with 14 bases between. CDR3 region: CASSSRTVPSYEQYF. The CDR3 nucleotides read TGTGCCAGCAGTTCCCGGACGGTCCCTTCCTACGAGCAGTACTTC.

There are many counts of this clonotype. Here the CDR3 reads CATAPGGGRSYEQYF. The CDR3 DNA follows: TGTGCCACCGCTCCGGGGGGGGGCCGTTCCTACGAGCAGTACTTC. V usage is TRBV2 and J usage is TRBJ2-7; 8 positions match TRBD2. Germline CDR1 and CDR2: SNHLY and FYNNEI. The V gene end was trimmed by 10 bases and the J gene end by 1 base; junction bases not matched to a gene: 12. The CDR3 is made up of 15 amino acids.

The table lists this clonotype with many counts. The chain carries TRBV29-1 and TRBJ1-1; 7 positions match TRBD1. V dropped 6 bases and J dropped 4; count of bases not matched to a gene: 5. Germline V gene sequence: CDR1 SQVTM, CDR2 ANQGSEA. There are 12 residues in the CDR3. This CDR3 reads CSVNRGATEAFF. As DNA, the CDR3 is TGCAGCGTGAACAGGGGAGCCACTGAAGCTTTCTTT.

The table lists this clonotype with many counts. The V and J genes are TRBV20-1 and TRBJ2-7; D gene uncertain. This CDR3 has 14 amino acids. V was cut by 0 bases and J by 4 bases, with 13 bases left in between. Germline-derived CDR1 and CDR2 are DFQATT and SNEGSKA (reference sequence). The CDR3 DNA is TGCAGTGCTAGAGAGGAATCTATCTTTTACGAGCAGTACTTC. The encoded protein is CSAREESIFYEQYF.

This clonotype was seen a few times. The chain couples TRBV6-5 to TRBJ1-1; TRBD1 matches at 8 bases. The CDR3 has 15 residues. J gave up 1 base and V 2 bases, and 3 bases lay outside the gene matches. From germline, CDR1 is MNHEY and CDR2 SVGAGI. The CDR3 here is CASSYRDRKNTEAFF. The CDR3 DNA sequence: TGTGCCAGCAGTTACCGGGACAGGAAGAACACTGAAGCTTTCTTT.

The genes are TRBV25-1 and TRBJ2-5; TRBD2 aligns across 10 bases. From germline, CDR1 is MGHDK and CDR2 SYGVNS. The ends lost 1 base at V and 3 bases at J; junction bases unmatched: 5. The CDR3 totals 16 residues. CDR3 DNA: TGTGCCAGCAGTGAATCCGCCGGACTAGCGGAAGAGACCCAGTACTTC. It encodes CASSESAGLAEETQYF.

There are many counts of this clonotype. The chain combines TRBV20-1 with TRBJ2-7; D is possibly TRBD1 (6 bases). The CDR3 is 13 amino acids. The germline V gene has CDR1 DFQATT and CDR2 SNEGSKA (reference sequence). With 6 bases removed from V and 4 bases from J, the gap between germline ends came to 16 bases. The chain's CDR3 is CSATPGHPYEQYF. Written as DNA, the CDR3 is TGCAGTGCGACCCCGGGACACCCATACGAGCAGTACTTC.